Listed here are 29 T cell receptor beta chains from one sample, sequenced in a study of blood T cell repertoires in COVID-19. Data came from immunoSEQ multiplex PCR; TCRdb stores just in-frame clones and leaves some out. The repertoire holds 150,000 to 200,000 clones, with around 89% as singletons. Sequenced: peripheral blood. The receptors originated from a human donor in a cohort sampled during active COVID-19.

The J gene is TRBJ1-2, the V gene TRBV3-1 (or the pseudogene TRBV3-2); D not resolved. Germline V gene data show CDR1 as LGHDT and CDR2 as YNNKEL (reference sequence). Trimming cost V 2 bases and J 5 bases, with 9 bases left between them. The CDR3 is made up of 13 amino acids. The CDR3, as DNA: TGTGCCAGCAGCCAAAGCCCCTCGTATGGCTACACCTTC. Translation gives CASSQSPSYGYTF.

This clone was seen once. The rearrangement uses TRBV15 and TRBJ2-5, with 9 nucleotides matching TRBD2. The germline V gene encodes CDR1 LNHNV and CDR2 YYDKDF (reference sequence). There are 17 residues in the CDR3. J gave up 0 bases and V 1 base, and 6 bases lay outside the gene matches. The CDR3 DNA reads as TGTGCCACCAGCAGAGGACTAGCGGAACTACACCAAGAGACCCAGTACTTC. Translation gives CATSRGLAELHQETQYF.

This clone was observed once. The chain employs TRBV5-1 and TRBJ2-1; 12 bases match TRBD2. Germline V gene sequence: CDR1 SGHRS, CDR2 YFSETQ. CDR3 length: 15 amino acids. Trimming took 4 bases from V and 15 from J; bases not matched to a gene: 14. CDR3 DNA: TGCGCCAGCAGCCAAACCCTAGCGGGGGGGGCAGTGCCGTTCTTC. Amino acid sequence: CASSQTLAGGAVPFF.

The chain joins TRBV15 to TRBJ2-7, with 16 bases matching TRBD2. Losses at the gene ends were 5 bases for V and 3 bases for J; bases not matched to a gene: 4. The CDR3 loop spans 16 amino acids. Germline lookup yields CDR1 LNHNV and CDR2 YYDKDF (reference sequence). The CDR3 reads CATSAGLAGGDYEQYF. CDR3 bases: TGTGCCACCAGCGCGGGACTAGCGGGAGGGGACTACGAGCAGTACTTC.

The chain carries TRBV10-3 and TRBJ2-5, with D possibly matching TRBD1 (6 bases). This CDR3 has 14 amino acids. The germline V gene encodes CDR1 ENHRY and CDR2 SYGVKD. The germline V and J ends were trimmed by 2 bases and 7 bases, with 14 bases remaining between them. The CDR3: CAISERGGMGTQYF. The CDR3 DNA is TGTGCCATCAGTGAGAGAGGGGGTATGGGGACCCAGTACTTC.

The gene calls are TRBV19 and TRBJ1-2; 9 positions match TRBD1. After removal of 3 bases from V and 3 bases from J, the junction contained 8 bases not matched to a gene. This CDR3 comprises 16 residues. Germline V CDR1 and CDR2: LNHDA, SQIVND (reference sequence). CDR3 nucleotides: TGTGCCAGTAGTATTAGGGGGACAGGGATCGACTATGGCTACACCTTC. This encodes CASSIRGTGIDYGYTF.

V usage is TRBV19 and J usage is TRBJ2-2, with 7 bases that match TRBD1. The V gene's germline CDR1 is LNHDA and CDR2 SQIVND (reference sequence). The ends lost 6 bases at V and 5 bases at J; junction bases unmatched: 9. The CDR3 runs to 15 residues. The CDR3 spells CASRGLGQRTGELFF. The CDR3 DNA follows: TGTGCCAGTAGAGGGTTGGGACAGAGAACCGGGGAGCTGTTTTTT.

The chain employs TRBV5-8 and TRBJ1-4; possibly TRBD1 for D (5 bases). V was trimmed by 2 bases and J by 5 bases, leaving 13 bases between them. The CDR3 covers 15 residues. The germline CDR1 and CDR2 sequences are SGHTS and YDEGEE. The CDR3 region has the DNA TGTGCCAGCAGCTTACAGACAGTGAGGAATGAAAAACTGTTTTTT. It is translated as CASSLQTVRNEKLFF.

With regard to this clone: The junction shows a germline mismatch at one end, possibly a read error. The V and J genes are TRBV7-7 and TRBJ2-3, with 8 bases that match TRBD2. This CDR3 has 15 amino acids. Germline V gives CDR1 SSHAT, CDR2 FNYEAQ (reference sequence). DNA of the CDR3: TGTGCTAGCAGCCTTAGCGGGGTCAGCACAGATACGCAGTATTTT. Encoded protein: CASSLSGVSTDTQYF.

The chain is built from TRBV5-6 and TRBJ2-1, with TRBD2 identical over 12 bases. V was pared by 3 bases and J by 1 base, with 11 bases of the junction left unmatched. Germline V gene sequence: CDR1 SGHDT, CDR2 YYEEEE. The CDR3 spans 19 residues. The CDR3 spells CASSSSLAGGVPSYNEQFF. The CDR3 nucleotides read TGTGCCAGCAGCTCCTCACTAGCGGGGGGTGTCCCTTCCTACAATGAGCAGTTCTTC. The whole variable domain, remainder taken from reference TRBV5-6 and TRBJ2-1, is DAGVTQSPTHLIKTRGQQVTLRCSPKSGHDTVSWYQQALGQGPQFIFQYYEEEERQRGNFPDRFSGHQFPNYSSELNVNALLLGDSALYLCASSSSLAGGVPSYNEQFFGPGTRLTVL.

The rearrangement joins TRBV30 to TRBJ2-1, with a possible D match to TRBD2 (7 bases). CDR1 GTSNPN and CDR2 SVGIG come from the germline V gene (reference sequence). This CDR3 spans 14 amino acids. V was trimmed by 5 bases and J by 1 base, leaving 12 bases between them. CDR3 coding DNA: TGTGCCTGGGGAGGGGGGGAATCCTACAATGAGCAGTTCTTC. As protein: CAWGGGESYNEQFF. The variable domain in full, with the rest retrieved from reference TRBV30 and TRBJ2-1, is SQTIHQWPATLVQPVGSPLSLECTVEGTSNPNLYWYRQAAGRGLQLLFYSVGIGQISSEVPQNLSASRPQDRQFILSSKKLLLSDSGFYLCAWGGGESYNEQFFGPGTRLTVL.

The CDR3 nucleotides are TGTGCAAGTCGCTTCCGGTTAGCGGGAGAGAACGAGCAGTACTTC. It is translated as CASRFRLAGENEQYF. The chain has TRBV12-2 and TRBJ2-7; the DNA was not compared with TRBD2, the D call given in the table. TRBV12-2 is termed a pseudogene. The CDR3 is 15 amino acids.

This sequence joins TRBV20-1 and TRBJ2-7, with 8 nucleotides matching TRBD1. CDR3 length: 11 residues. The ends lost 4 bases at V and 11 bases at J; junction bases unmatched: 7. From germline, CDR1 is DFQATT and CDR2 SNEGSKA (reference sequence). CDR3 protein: CSATWTGTKYF. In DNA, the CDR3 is TGCAGTGCTACCTGGACAGGGACGAAGTACTTC.

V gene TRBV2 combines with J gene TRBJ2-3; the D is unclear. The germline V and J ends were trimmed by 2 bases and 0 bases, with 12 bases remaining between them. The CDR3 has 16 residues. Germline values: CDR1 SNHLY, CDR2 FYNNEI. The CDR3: CASSEKTGTSTDTQYF. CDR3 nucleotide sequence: TGTGCCAGCAGTGAAAAGACTGGAACTAGCACAGATACGCAGTATTTT.

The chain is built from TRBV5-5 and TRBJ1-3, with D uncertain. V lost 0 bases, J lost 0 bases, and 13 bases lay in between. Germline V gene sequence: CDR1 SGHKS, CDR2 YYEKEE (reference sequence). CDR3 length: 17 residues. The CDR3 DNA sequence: TGTGCCAGCAGCTTGGAGGCTGCAGGAAGCTCTGGAAACACCATATATTTT. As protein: CASSLEAAGSSGNTIYF. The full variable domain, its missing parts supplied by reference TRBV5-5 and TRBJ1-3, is DAGVTQSPTHLIKTRGQQVTLRCSPISGHKSVSWYQQVLGQGPQFIFQYYEKEERGRGNFPDRFSARQFPNYSSELNVNALLLGDSALYLCASSLEAAGSSGNTIYFGEGSWLTVV.

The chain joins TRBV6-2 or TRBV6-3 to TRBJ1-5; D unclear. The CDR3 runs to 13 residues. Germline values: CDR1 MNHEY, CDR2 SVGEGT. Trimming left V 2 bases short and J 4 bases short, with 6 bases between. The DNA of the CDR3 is TGTGCCAGCAGTTACATGGAGAATCAGCCCCAGCATTTT. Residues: CASSYMENQPQHF.

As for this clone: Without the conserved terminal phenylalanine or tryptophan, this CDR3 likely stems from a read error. DNA for the CDR3: TGTGCCAGCAGTTCTAGCACAGATACGCAGTATCTT. Translation: CASSSSTDTQYL. The chain joins TRBV6-2 or TRBV6-3 to TRBJ2-3; D not certain. Germline V gene sequence: CDR1 MNHEY, CDR2 SVGEGT. Trimming removed 4 bases from V and 0 bases from J, with 2 bases in between. This CDR3 has 12 amino acids.

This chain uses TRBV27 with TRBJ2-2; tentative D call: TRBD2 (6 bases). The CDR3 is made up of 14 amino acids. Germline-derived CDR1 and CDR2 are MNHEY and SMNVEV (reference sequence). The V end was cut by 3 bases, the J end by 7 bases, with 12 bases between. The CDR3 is CASSFGGINGELFF. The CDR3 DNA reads TGTGCCAGCAGTTTCGGCGGGATTAACGGGGAGCTGTTTTTT.

The CDR3 DNA sequence: TGTGCCAGCAGTCCGCTTATTGGCGCCCCTAGCAATGAGCAGTTCTTC. Its translation: CASSPLIGAPSNEQFF. The chain carries TRBV28 and TRBJ2-1, with unresolved D. Germline-derived CDR1 and CDR2 are MDHEN and SYDVKM. With 5 bases removed from V and 6 bases from J, the gap between germline ends came to 20 bases. The CDR3 totals 16 residues.

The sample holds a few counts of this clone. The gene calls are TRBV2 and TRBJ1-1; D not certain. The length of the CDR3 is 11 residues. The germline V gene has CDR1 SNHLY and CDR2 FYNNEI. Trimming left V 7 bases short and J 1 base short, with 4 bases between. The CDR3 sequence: CASTRNTEAFF. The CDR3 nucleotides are TGTGCCAGCACTCGGAACACTGAAGCTTTCTTT.

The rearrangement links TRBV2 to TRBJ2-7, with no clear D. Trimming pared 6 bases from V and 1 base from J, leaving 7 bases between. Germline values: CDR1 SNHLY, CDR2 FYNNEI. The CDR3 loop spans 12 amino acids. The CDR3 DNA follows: TGTGCCAGCAGCCCCCTATCCTACGAGCAGTACTTC. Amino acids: CASSPLSYEQYF.

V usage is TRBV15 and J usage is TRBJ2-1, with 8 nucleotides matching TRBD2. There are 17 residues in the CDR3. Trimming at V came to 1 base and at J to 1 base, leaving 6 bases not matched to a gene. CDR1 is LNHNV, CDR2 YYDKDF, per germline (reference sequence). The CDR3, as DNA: TGTGCCACCAGCAGAGGTTCTAGCGGGCCTTCCTACAATGAGCAGTTCTTC. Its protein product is CATSRGSSGPSYNEQFF.

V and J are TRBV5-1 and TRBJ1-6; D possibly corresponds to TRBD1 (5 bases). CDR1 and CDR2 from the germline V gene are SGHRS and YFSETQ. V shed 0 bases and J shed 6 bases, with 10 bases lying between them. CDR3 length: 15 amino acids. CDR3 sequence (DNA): TGCGCCAGCAGCTTGGCAGGGCCTCCTAATTCACCCCTCCACTTT. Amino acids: CASSLAGPPNSPLHF.

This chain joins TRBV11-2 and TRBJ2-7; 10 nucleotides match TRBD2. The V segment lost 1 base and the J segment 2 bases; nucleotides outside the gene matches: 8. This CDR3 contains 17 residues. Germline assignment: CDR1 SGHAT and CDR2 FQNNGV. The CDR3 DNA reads TGTGCCAGCAGCTTAGCGTTACTAGCGGGACCCCCCTACGAGCAGTACTTC. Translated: CASSLALLAGPPYEQYF.

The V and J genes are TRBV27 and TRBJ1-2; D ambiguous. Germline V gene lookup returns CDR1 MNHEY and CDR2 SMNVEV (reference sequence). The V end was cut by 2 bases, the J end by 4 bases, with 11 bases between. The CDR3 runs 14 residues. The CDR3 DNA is TGTGCCAGCAGTTTAGGGCAGGCCGGCTATGGCTACACCTTC. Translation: CASSLGQAGYGYTF.

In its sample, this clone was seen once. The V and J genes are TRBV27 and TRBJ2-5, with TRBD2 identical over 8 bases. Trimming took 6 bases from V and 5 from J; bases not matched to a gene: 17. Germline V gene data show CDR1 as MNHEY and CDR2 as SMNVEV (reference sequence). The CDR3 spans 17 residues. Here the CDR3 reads CASSSRGGGWLDETQYF. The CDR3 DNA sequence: TGTGCCAGCAGCTCTCGGGGGGGTGGGTGGCTAGATGAGACCCAGTACTTC.

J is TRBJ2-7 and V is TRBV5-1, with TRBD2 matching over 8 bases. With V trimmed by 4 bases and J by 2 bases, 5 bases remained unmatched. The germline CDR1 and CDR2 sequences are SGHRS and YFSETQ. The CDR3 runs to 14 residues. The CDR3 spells CASSTGLEPYEQYF. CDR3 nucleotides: TGCGCCAGCAGCACGGGACTAGAGCCCTACGAGCAGTACTTC. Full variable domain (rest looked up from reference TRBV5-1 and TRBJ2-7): KAGVTQTPRYLIKTRGQQVTLSCSPISGHRSVSWYQQTPGQGLQFLFEYFSETQRNKGNFPGRFSGRQFSNSRSEMNVSTLELGDSALYLCASSTGLEPYEQYFGPGTRLTVT.

In nucleotides, the CDR3 is TGTGCCAGCAGTTACGAATCGACAGGGACTAATTCACCCCTCCACTTT. Its translation is CASSYESTGTNSPLHF. This rearrangement joins TRBV6-5 to TRBJ1-6; 7 bases fit TRBD1. This CDR3 has 16 amino acids. The junction had 7 bases not matched to a gene; V was cut back by 2 bases and J by 6 bases. CDR1 is MNHEY and CDR2 is SVGAGI in the germline V gene.

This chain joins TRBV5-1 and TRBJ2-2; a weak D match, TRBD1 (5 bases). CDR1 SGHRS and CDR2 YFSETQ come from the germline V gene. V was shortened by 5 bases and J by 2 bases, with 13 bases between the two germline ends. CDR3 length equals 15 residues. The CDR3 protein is CASREQVYNTGELFF. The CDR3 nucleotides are TGCGCCAGCAGGGAACAGGTTTATAACACCGGGGAGCTGTTTTTT.